One sample yielded the 32 T cell receptor beta chains listed below, sequenced in a study of blood T cell repertoires in COVID-19. TCRdb's table, derived via immunoSEQ multiplex PCR, lists solely in-frame clones and lacks some. The sample has 100,000 to 120,000 clones, roughly 85% seen once. Specimen: peripheral blood. The receptor set was obtained from a man in his forties or fifties with acute or convalescent COVID-19.

The rearrangement links TRBV5-1 to TRBJ2-3, with D unresolved. Germline assignment: CDR1 SGHRS and CDR2 YFSETQ. The CDR3 covers 12 residues. Trimming cost V 4 bases and J 5 bases, with 8 bases left between them. The CDR3 spells CASSPDKDTQYF. The CDR3 DNA follows: TGCGCCAGCAGCCCCGACAAAGATACGCAGTATTTT.

V gene TRBV7-2 combines with J gene TRBJ2-3; D gene ambiguous. Germline V gene lookup returns CDR1 SGHTA and CDR2 FQGNSA. CDR3 length equals 12 residues. The ends were cut back, 4 bases at V and 6 bases at J, with 8 bases in the middle. CDR3 bases: TGTGCCAGCAGCTCACAGTGGGATACGCAGTATTTT. This gives the protein CASSSQWDTQYF.

This sequence joins TRBV19 and TRBJ2-5, with TRBD1 identical over 9 bases. The CDR3 has 14 residues. Germline V gives CDR1 LNHDA, CDR2 SQIVND (reference sequence). Unmatched junction bases numbered 2, after V lost 1 base and J lost 5 bases. The CDR3 DNA reads TGTGCCAGTAGTATAGGGGACAGGGCTGAGACCCAGTACTTC. This sequence encodes CASSIGDRAETQYF.

The V call is TRBV4-3, the J call TRBJ2-1; 11 bases match TRBD2. The V gene's germline CDR1 is LGHNA and CDR2 YSLEER. The V and J ends lost 2 bases and 4 bases, in that order; junction bases with no gene match: 1. The CDR3 is 15 amino acids. The DNA for the CDR3 is TGCGCCAGCAGCCAAACTAGCGGGGGTTACAATGAGCAGTTCTTC. Its protein product is CASSQTSGGYNEQFF.

In its sample, this clone was seen a few times. The chain is built from TRBV18 and TRBJ2-7, with 10 nucleotides matching TRBD1. Germline V gene sequence: CDR1 KGHSH, CDR2 LQKENI. The ends lost 5 bases at V and 0 bases at J; junction bases unmatched: 16. This CDR3 spans 19 amino acids. The CDR3 region is CASSSDRDRGHFGSYEQYF. CDR3 DNA: TGTGCCAGCTCATCCGACCGGGACAGGGGCCATTTCGGCTCCTACGAGCAGTACTTC. The whole variable domain, filled in from reference TRBV18 and TRBJ2-7, reads NAGVMQNPRHLVRRRGQEARLRCSPMKGHSHVYWYRQLPEEGLKFMVYLQKENIIDESGMPKERFSAEFPKEGPSILRIQQVVRGDSAAYFCASSSDRDRGHFGSYEQYFGPGTRLTVT.

The V and J genes are TRBV5-5 and TRBJ1-2; 9 bases are a match to TRBD1. The V gene end was trimmed by 5 bases and the J gene end by 4 bases; junction bases not matched to a gene: 6. This CDR3 region has 14 residues. Germline V gives CDR1 SGHKS, CDR2 YYEKEE (reference sequence). The CDR3 DNA follows: TGTGCCAGCAGAACGGGACAGGGTGTCTATGGCTACACCTTC. Amino acids: CASRTGQGVYGYTF.

The chain combines TRBV30 with TRBJ1-4; TRBD1 matches at 9 bases. Looked up from germline, CDR1 is GTSNPN and CDR2 is SVGIG (reference sequence). This CDR3 has 14 residues. V was pared by 3 bases and J by 8 bases, with 7 bases of the junction left unmatched. The DNA for the CDR3 is TGTGCCTGGAGCCCGGGACAGGGATTGGAAAAACTGTTTTTT. Amino acids: CAWSPGQGLEKLFF.

The V and J genes are TRBV18 and TRBJ1-3; TRBD1 matches at 7 bases. After removal of 3 bases from V and 2 bases from J, the junction contained 10 bases not matched to a gene. This CDR3 has 17 residues. CDR1 and CDR2 from the germline V gene are KGHSH and LQKENI. The CDR3 nucleotides read TGTGCCAGCTCACCGACCTCGGGACAGCCAACTGGAAACACCATATATTTT. Protein product: CASSPTSGQPTGNTIYF.

This chain links TRBV10-3 with TRBJ2-3; the match to TRBD2 covers 11 bases. CDR3 length equals 15 residues. Per the germline V gene, CDR1 is ENHRY and CDR2 is SYGVKD. Unmatched junction bases numbered 2, after V lost 5 bases and J lost 1 base. The DNA for the CDR3 is TGTGCCATCAGTCTACTAGCGGGAGGCACAGATACGCAGTATTTT. It yields the protein CAISLLAGGTDTQYF.

This clone was counted once. The V and J genes are TRBV7-3 and TRBJ2-5; TRBD1 is a possible D gene (6 bases). Germline CDR1 reads SGHTA; CDR2 reads FQGTGA. There are 17 residues in the CDR3. V was shortened by 4 bases and J by 3 bases, with 21 bases between the two germline ends. This CDR3 reads CASSSFPNNREKETQYF. As DNA, the CDR3 is TGTGCCAGCAGCTCTTTTCCCAACAACAGGGAGAAAGAGACCCAGTACTTC.

The J gene is TRBJ1-2, the V gene TRBV4-1; 9 nucleotides match TRBD1. V shed 2 bases and J 7 bases; nucleotides not matched to a gene: 11. The germline gives CDR1 MGHRA, CDR2 YSYEKL. This CDR3 comprises 16 residues. CDR3 region: CASSQPRDRVRSGYTF. Written as DNA, the CDR3 is TGCGCCAGCAGCCAACCCCGGGACAGGGTGAGAAGTGGCTACACCTTC.

The chain employs TRBV6-6 and TRBJ2-7, with no clear D. With 5 bases removed from V and 0 bases from J, the gap between germline ends came to 5 bases. The CDR3 runs 12 residues. Germline CDR1 is MNHNY and CDR2 is SVGAGI (reference sequence). This chain's CDR3 is CASSQSSYEQYF. The CDR3 DNA follows: TGTGCCAGCAGTCAGAGCTCCTACGAGCAGTACTTC.

The chain employs TRBV21-1 and TRBJ2-7; TRBD1, as called in the table, went unchecked against the DNA. TRBV21-1 counts as a pseudogene. CDR3 length equals 14 residues. DNA of the CDR3: TGTGCCAGCAGCCCACAGGGGGCTGCCTACGAGCAGTACTTC. This translates into CASSPQGAAYEQYF.

The table lists this clone with a count of one. V usage is TRBV7-2 and J usage is TRBJ2-3; a weak D match, TRBD2 (5 bases). V was clipped by 4 bases and J by 5 bases, with 10 bases between them. The CDR3 is 13 residues long. CDR1 and CDR2 (germline): SGHTA, FQGNSA. The CDR3 DNA reads as TGTGCCAGCAGCTCCCTCGGGGTAGATACGCAGTATTTT. Protein sequence: CASSSLGVDTQYF.

This clone showed up just once. The chain joins TRBV18 to TRBJ2-5; 7 nucleotides align to TRBD2. This CDR3 spans 14 amino acids. V shed 2 bases and J 5 bases; nucleotides not matched to a gene: 5. Germline lookup yields CDR1 KGHSH and CDR2 LQKENI. The CDR3 sequence is CASSPGAGLETQYF. The CDR3 coding sequence is TGTGCCAGCTCACCAGGAGCGGGGCTCGAGACCCAGTACTTC.

The gene calls are TRBV27 and TRBJ2-3; D may be TRBD2 (5 bases). The CDR3 consists of 15 residues. Trimming pared 0 bases from V and 5 bases from J, leaving 12 bases between. Germline lookup yields CDR1 MNHEY and CDR2 SMNVEV (reference sequence). The DNA for the CDR3 is TGTGCCAGCAGTTTATCAGCGCGAGGGCTAGATACGCAGTATTTT. Its translation is CASSLSARGLDTQYF.

This chain joins TRBV29-1 and TRBJ1-2; D is uncertain. V lost 6 bases and J 4 bases, leaving 15 bases between the germline ends. The CDR3 has 13 amino acids. From germline, CDR1 is SQVTM and CDR2 ANQGSEA. Here the CDR3 reads CSVREATSYGYTF. The CDR3 nucleotides are TGCAGCGTCCGAGAGGCCACCTCCTATGGCTACACCTTC. Full variable domain (remainder filled in from reference TRBV29-1 and TRBJ1-2): SAVISQKPSRDICQRGTSLTIQCQVDSQVTMMFWYRQQPGQSLTLIATANQGSEATYESGFVIDKFPISRPNLTFSTLTVSNMSPEDSSIYLCSVREATSYGYTFGSGTRLTVV.

The chain is built from TRBV4-3 and TRBJ1-6, with D possibly being TRBD1 (5 bases). Germline V gives CDR1 LGHNA, CDR2 YSLEER. The CDR3 contains 15 residues. V was clipped by 0 bases and J by 10 bases, with 13 bases between them. This CDR3 is CASSQDGRGRSPLHF. CDR3 sequence (DNA): TGCGCCAGCAGCCAAGATGGGAGGGGTAGGTCACCCCTCCACTTT.

The chain joins TRBV24-1 to TRBJ2-5, with 10 bases aligning to TRBD1. The ends lost 3 bases at V and 1 base at J; junction bases unmatched: 4. CDR1 is KGHDR, CDR2 SFDVKD, per germline. CDR3 length: 16 amino acids. The CDR3 reads CATSDPGQGSQETQYF. DNA of the CDR3: TGTGCCACCAGTGATCCGGGACAGGGGAGCCAAGAGACCCAGTACTTC.

The J gene is TRBJ2-7, the V gene TRBV4-3; D might be TRBD1 (5 bases). The CDR3 covers 14 residues. Germline CDR1 is LGHNA and CDR2 is YSLEER. V was trimmed by 1 base and J by 2 bases, leaving 9 bases between them. CDR3 in amino acids: CASSQASGPYEQYF. CDR3 sequence (DNA): TGCGCCAGCAGCCAAGCCTCAGGGCCCTACGAGCAGTACTTC.

In its sample, this clone was seen once. The gene calls are TRBV27 and TRBJ2-5; 14 nucleotides line up with TRBD2. The CDR3 sequence is 16 residues long. After removal of 5 bases from V and 2 bases from J, the junction contained 4 bases not matched to a gene. CDR1 and CDR2 (germline): MNHEY, SMNVEV (reference sequence). In DNA, the CDR3 is TGTGCCAGCAGTCGACTAGCGGGGGGGGAGCAAGAGACCCAGTACTTC. It specifies CASSRLAGGEQETQYF.

CDR3 region: CASGLVGGDSGQFF. The CDR3 region has the DNA TGTGCTAGTGGTTTGGTAGGAGGGGATAGCGGTCAGTTCTTC. The rearrangement links TRBV12-5 to TRBJ2-1; TRBD2 might be the D (6 bases). V lost 0 bases to trimming and J lost 13 bases, with 16 bases between them. The CDR3 loop spans 14 amino acids. Per germline, CDR1 LGHNT and CDR2 FRNRAP.

J is TRBJ1-6 and V is TRBV27, with TRBD1 identical over 7 bases. Germline loops: CDR1 MNHEY, CDR2 SMNVEV (reference sequence). The CDR3 spans 15 residues. V shed 6 bases and J 7 bases; nucleotides not matched to a gene: 9. The CDR3 is CASSLTGQENSPLHF. The CDR3 DNA reads TGTGCCAGCAGCTTGACAGGGCAGGAGAATTCACCCCTCCACTTT.

This chain uses TRBV30 with TRBJ2-3, with 8 bases fitting TRBD2. The trim removed 0 bases at V and 2 bases at J, leaving 4 bases unmatched. Germline lookup yields CDR1 GTSNPN and CDR2 SVGIG (reference sequence). CDR3 length: 15 amino acids. The CDR3 protein is CAWSVGGGNTDTQYF. CDR3 bases: TGTGCCTGGAGTGTCGGCGGGGGGAACACAGATACGCAGTATTTT.

The chain joins TRBV27 to TRBJ2-5; 8 bases fit TRBD2. The germline CDR1 and CDR2 sequences are MNHEY and SMNVEV (reference sequence). The CDR3 spans 16 residues. J gave up 0 bases and V 2 bases, and 5 bases lay outside the gene matches. The CDR3 DNA reads TGTGCCAGCAGTTTAGGGAGCGGGGGCCACCAAGAGACCCAGTACTTC. As protein: CASSLGSGGHQETQYF.

The chain recombines TRBV4-3 with TRBJ2-7; TRBD2 aligns across 10 bases. V trimming: 1 base; J trimming: 7 bases; junction bases outside the gene matches: 1. Germline V CDR1 and CDR2: LGHNA, YSLEER. CDR3 size: 13 residues. The CDR3 DNA is TGCGCCAGCAGCCAAGGGACTAGCGGAGAGCAGTACTTC. It translates to CASSQGTSGEQYF.

This clone was seen just once. V usage is TRBV29-1 and J usage is TRBJ2-7, with 7 bases fitting TRBD1. CDR3 size: 16 residues. The germline CDR1 and CDR2 sequences are SQVTM and ANQGSEA. The V segment lost 5 bases and the J segment 6 bases; nucleotides outside the gene matches: 19. Written as DNA, the CDR3 is TGCAGCGTTCAACTTACTCAGGGGGTGGCTCTCGGCGAGCAGTACTTC. This encodes CSVQLTQGVALGEQYF.

V is TRBV7-6 and J is TRBJ2-3, with 9 nucleotides matching TRBD1. There are 13 residues in the CDR3. CDR1 is SGHVS, CDR2 FNYEAQ, per germline. Trimming cost V 5 bases and J 14 bases; bases outside gene matches: 11. CDR3 residues: CASSLGGTGRAYF. DNA of the CDR3: TGTGCCAGCAGCCTCGGCGGGACAGGGAGAGCGTATTTT.

The chain combines TRBV7-9 with TRBJ2-5; maybe TRBD1 (6 bases). The V end was cut by 5 bases, the J end by 5 bases, with 18 bases between. Per the germline V gene, CDR1 is SEHNR and CDR2 is FQNEAQ (reference sequence). CDR3 length: 15 amino acids. The CDR3 DNA is TGTGCCAGCAGCGGGGACACGGGGTTTGGGGAGACCCAGTACTTC. It yields the protein CASSGDTGFGETQYF.

The CDR3 coding sequence is TGTGCCACTGGCGCGGGGTTAAATTCACCCCTCCACTTT. Amino acids: CATGAGLNSPLHF. V and J are TRBV10-3 and TRBJ1-6; D not resolved. This CDR3 spans 13 amino acids. Germline V lookup: CDR1 ENHRY, CDR2 SYGVKD. V dropped 10 bases and J dropped 7 bases, with 14 bases sitting between them.

Only one count was recorded for this clone. The chain couples TRBV19 to TRBJ1-3; TRBD1 aligns across 7 bases. This CDR3 region has 15 residues. The trim removed 6 bases at V and 4 bases at J, leaving 9 bases unmatched. The germline gives CDR1 LNHDA, CDR2 SQIVND (reference sequence). CDR3 sequence: CASRTRDSSGNTIYF. The CDR3 DNA follows: TGTGCCAGTAGGACACGGGACAGTTCCGGAAACACCATATATTTT.

V gene TRBV27 combines with J gene TRBJ2-7; D may be TRBD2 (7 bases). Trimming cost V 2 bases and J 0 bases, with 20 bases left between them. This CDR3 has 18 residues. Germline CDR1 reads MNHEY; CDR2 reads SMNVEV (reference sequence). The CDR3 nucleotides are TGTGCCAGCAGTTTAGGCGCACCGGGGGGCCTATACTCCTACGAGCAGTACTTC. Amino acid sequence: CASSLGAPGGLYSYEQYF.